The sequence of this T cell receptor beta chain was determined in a study of cytomegalovirus exposure and HLA in healthy donors. The PCR had 60 Vbeta and 13 Jbeta primers. Generated by immunoSEQ multiplex PCR, the TCRdb table keeps only in-frame clones and is missing some. The sample holds about 100,000 clones, over 75% seen once. The CDR3 totals 15 residues. V trimming: 0 bases; J trimming: 5 bases; junction bases outside the gene matches: 6. Per germline, CDR1 SEHNR and CDR2 FQNEAQ (reference sequence). The receptor was derived from a man between 60 and 75 years old in good health and CMV-seropositive. The material sequenced was PBMCs. V and J are TRBV7-9 and TRBJ1-1; 7 nucleotides agree with TRBD1. CDR3 protein: CASSLAGGASTEAFF. DNA of the CDR3: TGTGCCAGCAGCTTAGCAGGGGGCGCGTCAACTGAAGCTTTCTTT. Full variable domain (missing parts from reference TRBV7-9 and TRBJ1-1): DTGVSQNPRHKITKRGQNVTFRCDPISEHNRLYWYRQTLGQGPEFLTYFQNEAQLEKSRLLSDRFSAERPKGSFSTLEIQRTEQGDSAMYLCASSLAGGASTEAFFGQGTRLTVV.